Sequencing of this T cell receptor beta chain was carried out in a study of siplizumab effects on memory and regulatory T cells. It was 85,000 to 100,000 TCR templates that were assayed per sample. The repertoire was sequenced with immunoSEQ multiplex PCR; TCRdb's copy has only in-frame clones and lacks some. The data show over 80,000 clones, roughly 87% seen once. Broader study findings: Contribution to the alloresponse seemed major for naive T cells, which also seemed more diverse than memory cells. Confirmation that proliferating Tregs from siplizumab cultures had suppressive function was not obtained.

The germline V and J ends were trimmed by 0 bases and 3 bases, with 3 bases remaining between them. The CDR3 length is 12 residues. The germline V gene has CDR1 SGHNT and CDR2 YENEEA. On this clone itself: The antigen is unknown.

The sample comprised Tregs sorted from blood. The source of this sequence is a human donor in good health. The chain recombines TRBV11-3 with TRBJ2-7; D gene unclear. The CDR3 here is CASSLDNYEQYF. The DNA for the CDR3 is TGTGCCAGCAGCTTAGACAACTACGAGCAGTACTTC.